A selection of T cell receptor beta chains follows, all from one sample in a study of tumor and adjacent non-tumor tissue in lung cancer. TCRdb analysed the multiplex PCR reads with MiXCR anew, one entry per CDR3 protein. Of about 110,000 distinct CDR3 sequences in the sample, 62% were seen once. Material: distant non-tumor lung tissue. The receptors stem from a man aged 55 to 70 with non-small cell lung cancer. Each CDR3 is given with its conserved first and last residue. D genes are given only for firm matches. Where a row states a size, it is once, few, many or the class of an expanded clone; other rows omit it.

CDR3nt: TGCGCCAGCAGCCTAGGGGGTGGAGGAGGGGAGTTGGTTTTT; CDR3aa: CASSLGGGGGELVF; v_gene: TRBV4-1; abundance: NA; d_gene: NA; j_gene: TRBJ2-2
CDR3nt: TGTGCCGGTAGCTTAGTCCCCCCAGGAGGAGGGACCCAGTACTTC; CDR3aa: CAGSLVPPGGGTQYF; v_gene: TRBV11-2; abundance: NA; d_gene: NA; j_gene: TRBJ2-5
CDR3nt: TGTGCCAGCAGCTCGCAACCCCCCAGGAGCACAGATACGCAGTATTTT; CDR3aa: CASSSQPPRSTDTQYF; v_gene: TRBV11-2; abundance: NA; d_gene: NA; j_gene: TRBJ2-3
CDR3nt: TGTGCCAGTAGTCCAGGGACGGCCGGGGAGATGTTTTTT; CDR3aa: CASSPGTAGEMFF; v_gene: TRBV6-2/TRBV6-3; abundance: NA; d_gene: NA; j_gene: TRBJ2-2
CDR3nt: TGTGCCAGCGGCCTGGCAGGGGGCAACATTCAGTACTTC; CDR3aa: CASGLAGGNIQYF; v_gene: TRBV11-1; abundance: NA; d_gene: TRBD1; j_gene: TRBJ2-4
CDR3nt: TGTGCCAGTAGTATAGACCAGGGGGCAGATGAGCAGTTCTTC; CDR3aa: CASSIDQGADEQFF; v_gene: TRBV19; abundance: NA; d_gene: TRBD1; j_gene: TRBJ2-1
CDR3nt: TGTGCCATCAGTGGACGGGACGCCGGGGAGCTGTTTTTT; CDR3aa: CAISGRDAGELFF; v_gene: TRBV10-3; abundance: NA; d_gene: NA; j_gene: TRBJ2-2
CDR3nt: TGTGCCAACAGCCCCGGGACAGGGGACGATGAAAAACTGTTTTTT; CDR3aa: CANSPGTGDDEKLFF; v_gene: TRBV5-4; abundance: NA; d_gene: TRBD1; j_gene: TRBJ1-4
CDR3nt: TGCAGTGCTAGTTACGGGGAATGGGTCACAGATACGCAGTATTTT; CDR3aa: CSASYGEWVTDTQYF; v_gene: TRBV20-1; abundance: many; d_gene: NA; j_gene: TRBJ2-3
CDR3nt: TGTGCCAGCAGCTTGAATAGCTGGGGTTGGAATCTCTTC; CDR3aa: CASSLNSWGWNLF; v_gene: TRBV5-4; abundance: NA; d_gene: NA; j_gene: TRBJ2-1
CDR3nt: TGTGCCAGCAGTCTAGCGGGCTTCGGAGGGAAGTTAAATCAGCCCCAGCATTTT; CDR3aa: CASSLAGFGGKLNQPQHF; v_gene: TRBV12-3/TRBV12-4; abundance: NA; d_gene: NA; j_gene: TRBJ1-5
CDR3nt: TGTACCAGCCTGAGAACTCGACAGTACAATCAGCCTCAGCATTTT; CDR3aa: CTSLRTRQYNQPQHF; v_gene: TRBV28; abundance: few; d_gene: NA; j_gene: TRBJ1-5
CDR3nt: TGTGCCAGCAGACCAACACCAGGCTACGAGCAGTACTTC; CDR3aa: CASRPTPGYEQYF; v_gene: TRBV6-2/TRBV6-3; abundance: many; d_gene: NA; j_gene: TRBJ2-7
CDR3nt: TGTGCCAGTAGCCATCCGGGACAGGGGACAGTTACGCAGTATTTT; CDR3aa: CASSHPGQGTVTQYF; v_gene: TRBV11-2; abundance: NA; d_gene: TRBD1; j_gene: TRBJ2-3
CDR3nt: TGCACCAACAGTGGGGGAAACGCGATCTCTGGGGCCAACATCCTGACTTTC; CDR3aa: CTNSGGNAISGANILTF; v_gene: TRBV10-2; abundance: once; d_gene: NA; j_gene: TRBJ2-6
CDR3nt: TGTGCCAGCAGTGGGGTCGGGACAGGGGGCTTCCAGGAGACCCAGTACTTC; CDR3aa: CASSGVGTGGFQETQYF; v_gene: TRBV6-5; abundance: once; d_gene: TRBD1; j_gene: TRBJ2-5
CDR3nt: TGCAGCGTTAAATTCGGGAACTATTCCTACAATGAGCAGTTCTTC; CDR3aa: CSVKFGNYSYNEQFF; v_gene: TRBV29-1; abundance: NA; d_gene: NA; j_gene: TRBJ2-1
CDR3nt: TGCGCCAGGAGCTTGGAGTCTGACTCACCCCTCCACTTT; CDR3aa: CARSLESDSPLHF; v_gene: TRBV5-1; abundance: NA; d_gene: NA; j_gene: TRBJ1-6
CDR3nt: TGTGCCAGCAGCGAAGACAGGCTTTATGGCTACACCTTC; CDR3aa: CASSEDRLYGYTF; v_gene: TRBV5-4; abundance: many; d_gene: NA; j_gene: TRBJ1-2
CDR3nt: TGCAGCGCTAGCGTTAGCACAGATACGCAGTATTTT; CDR3aa: CSASVSTDTQYF; v_gene: TRBV20-1; abundance: NA; d_gene: NA; j_gene: TRBJ2-3
CDR3nt: TGTGCCACCAACAGGGGGTTCCAAGAGACCCAGTACTTC; CDR3aa: CATNRGFQETQYF; v_gene: TRBV24-1; abundance: NA; d_gene: TRBD1; j_gene: TRBJ2-5
CDR3nt: TGCGCCAGTAGCCCAATAGGGCCAGCGAACCCCCAAGAGACCCAGTACTTC; CDR3aa: CASSPIGPANPQETQYF; v_gene: TRBV4-1; abundance: NA; d_gene: NA; j_gene: TRBJ2-5
CDR3nt: TGCAGTGCTAGACCATACACAGATACGCAGTATTTT; CDR3aa: CSARPYTDTQYF; v_gene: TRBV20-1; abundance: many; d_gene: NA; j_gene: TRBJ2-3
CDR3nt: TGCAGTGCTAGAGATATTCAGGGAAAGAACACTGAAGCTTTCTTT; CDR3aa: CSARDIQGKNTEAFF; v_gene: TRBV20-1; abundance: few; d_gene: NA; j_gene: TRBJ1-1
CDR3nt: TGCAGCGTTGTTGGGGGCGCGGGGTCGAACTATGGCTACACCTTC; CDR3aa: CSVVGGAGSNYGYTF; v_gene: TRBV29-1; abundance: many; d_gene: NA; j_gene: TRBJ1-2
CDR3nt: TGTACCAGCAGTAAGGGGTGGGGCAACATGAACACTGATGCTTTCTTT; CDR3aa: CTSSKGWGNMNTDAFF; v_gene: TRBV6-6; abundance: once; d_gene: NA; j_gene: TRBJ1-1
CDR3nt: TGTGCTAGCAGCTTCGGTCGGCGGGGGGCGGGGGAGCAGTACTTC; CDR3aa: CASSFGRRGAGEQYF; v_gene: TRBV7-7; abundance: NA; d_gene: TRBD2; j_gene: TRBJ2-7
CDR3nt: TGTGCCAGCAGGCCTAGGACAGGGTTCGGAGTCTCTGGGGCCAACGTCCTGACTTTC; CDR3aa: CASRPRTGFGVSGANVLTF; v_gene: TRBV6-1; abundance: many; d_gene: TRBD1; j_gene: TRBJ2-6
CDR3nt: TGTGCCAACAGTCAAGTTACCTCCTATAATCCACCCCTCCACTTT; CDR3aa: CANSQVTSYNPPLHF; v_gene: TRBV6-5; abundance: NA; d_gene: NA; j_gene: TRBJ1-6
CDR3nt: TGCGTCAGCAGTGGGCTTTGGACTGAAGCATTCTTT; CDR3aa: CVSSGLWTEAFF; v_gene: TRBV10-2; abundance: NA; d_gene: NA; j_gene: TRBJ1-1
CDR3nt: TGTGCCAACAGCTCAGGACAGATAAGAACCGGGGAGCCGTTTTTT; CDR3aa: CANSSGQIRTGEPFF; v_gene: TRBV5-4; abundance: NA; d_gene: NA; j_gene: TRBJ2-2
CDR3nt: TGTGCCAGCAGCCATCCACGGGCAGATTCCGAGCAGTACTTC; CDR3aa: CASSHPRADSEQYF; v_gene: TRBV5-6; abundance: NA; d_gene: NA; j_gene: TRBJ2-7
CDR3nt: TGTGCCAGCAGTTTATCCTACGACCCGGGACAGGTAGAGACCCAGTACTTC; CDR3aa: CASSLSYDPGQVETQYF; v_gene: TRBV27; abundance: NA; d_gene: TRBD1; j_gene: TRBJ2-5
CDR3nt: TGTGCCAGCAGTCTCCGGGAGGGAGGGACCAGGGAGCTGTTTTTT; CDR3aa: CASSLREGGTRELFF; v_gene: TRBV6-6; abundance: NA; d_gene: TRBD2; j_gene: TRBJ2-2
CDR3nt: TGTGCCAGCAGCTTGGGCCTGCGGAAGGGGACCCAGTACTTC; CDR3aa: CASSLGLRKGTQYF; v_gene: TRBV5-5; abundance: NA; d_gene: NA; j_gene: TRBJ2-5
CDR3nt: TGTGCCAGCACCTTCGAGATGGGGGGCACTGAAGCTTTCTTT; CDR3aa: CASTFEMGGTEAFF; v_gene: TRBV5-6; abundance: NA; d_gene: NA; j_gene: TRBJ1-1
CDR3nt: TGTGCCAGCAGTTACTCGAATCGGATTTCTGGGGCCAACGTCCTGACTTTC; CDR3aa: CASSYSNRISGANVLTF; v_gene: TRBV6-2/TRBV6-3; abundance: many; d_gene: NA; j_gene: TRBJ2-6
CDR3nt: TGCGCCAGCAGCTTGGGGAGCGGGAGTTACAATGAGCAGTCCTTC; CDR3aa: CASSLGSGSYNEQSF; v_gene: TRBV5-1; abundance: NA; d_gene: TRBD2; j_gene: TRBJ2-1
CDR3nt: TGTGCCTGCAGCCAAAACAGGGGGGTATCCTGCGAGCAGTACTTC; CDR3aa: CACSQNRGVSCEQYF; v_gene: TRBV4-2; abundance: once; d_gene: TRBD1; j_gene: TRBJ2-7
CDR3nt: TGTGCCGGCACCCAAATCGCGGAAGGGTGGAATGAGGAGTTCTTC; CDR3aa: CAGTQIAEGWNEEFF; v_gene: TRBV6-5; abundance: NA; d_gene: NA; j_gene: TRBJ2-1
CDR3nt: TGTGCCAGCAGCCCTGCCGGGCCATCCTACGAGCAGTACTTC; CDR3aa: CASSPAGPSYEQYF; v_gene: TRBV4-2; abundance: many; d_gene: NA; j_gene: TRBJ2-7
CDR3nt: TGCAGTGCTAGCCCGACTAGCGGGACCTACAATGAGCAGTTCTTC; CDR3aa: CSASPTSGTYNEQFF; v_gene: TRBV20-1; abundance: many; d_gene: TRBD2; j_gene: TRBJ2-1
CDR3nt: TGTGCCAGCAATAGAGGGACTACCAGGGATACGCAGTATTTT; CDR3aa: CASNRGTTRDTQYF; v_gene: TRBV12-3/TRBV12-4; abundance: NA; d_gene: TRBD2; j_gene: TRBJ2-3
CDR3nt: TGTGACAGCAGTCAAGTTACCTCCTATAATTCATCCCTCCACTTT; CDR3aa: CDSSQVTSYNSSLHF; v_gene: TRBV6-5; abundance: NA; d_gene: NA; j_gene: TRBJ1-6